The entry below gives a single TCR beta chain sequence along with its context. This clone was observed a single time. This clone's antigen is unknown. No quality values exist for individual bases; no much larger clone is one base distant. The T-cell fraction in tumor and uninvolved lung tissue was provided by TCR sequencing with the immunoSEQ assay. The authors processed their data as follows. For survival analysis, patients were split into high (upper tertile) and low (lower two tertiles) T-cell fraction groups and compared by log-rank test. Paired tumor versus uninvolved lung differences in T-cell fraction were tested with a signed-rank test. Imported from immuneACCESS, the table was reduced by TCRdb to in-frame sequences with V and J called. These copies leave out some clones; in studies compared against another copy, an unresolved V gene accounts for under half, and the cause of the remainder is not known. V, J and clone size are those of that table, while D and trimming were read from the DNA. The sample table records over 10,000 clones; 66% of these occur just once. 6% to 8% of the sample comes from the top ten.

ICON enrollment began in April 2016, and the last patient was enrolled in late 2018. Fresh tumor and matched uninvolved tissue for in-depth immune analyses, including TCR sequencing, were collected from a subcohort of under 85 patients. DNA isolated from bulk tissue, without cell sorting, was used for TCR sequencing. Reading the germline V gene gives CDR1 SGHTA and CDR2 FQGNSA. The CDR3 spans 15 residues, from the cysteine through the phenylalanine. The sequence is cut down to CDR3 DNA, 45 bases in frame from base 1. Deletion took 9 bases off V and 4 bases off J, with a span of 21 bases between the germline ends. This sample was taken from a study of tumor-infiltrating lymphocytes in localized non-small cell lung cancer (dated by TCRdb to the early 2020s). About the study as a whole: Patients whose samples were collected after neoadjuvant chemotherapy, as well as both smokers and never-smokers and several histologies, were included in the cohort. In total, the ICON cohort was made up of some 160 surgical patients who had localized non-small cell lung cancer and whose tumors were resected. The same patients underwent several integrated assays, with TCR sequencing performed together with flow cytometry, multiplex immunofluorescence, RNA-seq, exome sequencing and proteomics. Each patient provided resected tumor tissue plus uninvolved lung tissue from the same patient, with the uninvolved lung tissue described as non-adjacent to the tumor. A total of about 55 patients were part of the paired comparison of immunoSEQ T-cell fraction between tumor and uninvolved lung.

What the work shows at the level of the full study, not this receptor alone: Recurrence-free survival showed no association with tumor T-cell fraction from TCR sequencing (p = 0.61). Consistent with immunofluorescence CD3 counts, TCRbeta sequencing supported greater T cell infiltration in tumors than in uninvolved lung tissue. Different pieces of the same tissue were used for different assays, so technical variation could not be separated from intratumor heterogeneity. Assay coverage differed among patients according to how much tissue was available, so only a subset of the cohort had TCR sequencing. No difference in TCR-derived T-cell fraction was observed between the flow cytometry-defined immunotypes IM1 (good prognosis) and IM2 (poor prognosis).

This chain is built from TRBV7-2 and TRBJ1-2; no D segment can be confidently identified. The receptor was derived from a human donor with non-small cell lung cancer. Material for sequencing was lung tumor tissue. The CDR3 region has the sequence CASLRGGRWGYGYTF. The sequenced DNA: TGTGCCAGTCTTAGAGGAGGGCGCTGGGGCTATGGCTACACCTTC.